This T cell receptor beta chain appears in the sequencing data of a study of blood T cell repertoires in COVID-19. Study-wide context: Samples came from the United States, Italy and Spain, spanning acute and convalescent COVID-19. PBMCs, B-cell-depleted T cells, or T cells provided the cDNA or gDNA that made up the material.

V lost 4 bases and J lost 0, with 17 bases in between. This CDR3 spans 17 amino acids. Germline CDR1 and CDR2: SGHDT and YYEEEE. In the source study's methods: From reference gene primer amplification, estimates of nucleated cell counts were derived. Repertoires were generated with immunoSEQ multiplex PCR, while TCRdb's copy carries only in-frame clones and drops some. The V and J calls and the clone size are those of that table, but D and trimming were determined from the DNA. The sample carries a few hundred thousand clones, around 88% recorded once. The clonotype originates from a man older than 75 with acute or convalescent COVID-19. Source material: peripheral blood. The V call is TRBV5-6, the J call TRBJ1-3; a weak D match, TRBD1 (5 bases). In nucleotides, the CDR3 is TGTGCCAGCAGCGCCGCTGGCAGGGCCTTCTCTGGAAACACCATATATTTT. This encodes CASSAAGRAFSGNTIYF.